These T cell receptor beta chains were read from a single sample in a study of T cells in localized non-small cell lung cancer. Method: immunoSEQ multiplex PCR; TCRdb's copy keeps in-frame clones and lacks some. This sample carries 25,000 to 30,000 clones, approximately 78% of them seen once, and the ten largest clones take around 4.1%. Sequencing used peripheral blood, obtained before any cancer treatment. Receptors were obtained from a woman between 35 and 75 years old with stage I lung adenocarcinoma. The CDR3 runs from the conserved cysteine through the conserved F or W. The D gene is left open where the match is weak. Not every row has a clone size; where given, it reads once, few, many or a size class.

V gene	D gene	CDR3 length	J gene	clone size	CDR3 protein	CDR3 DNA
TRBV11-2	TRBD2	18	TRBJ2-6	few	CASSSVYPGGSGANVLTF	TGTGCCAGCAGCTCCGTATACCCGGGGGGCTCTGGGGCCAACGTCCTGACTTTC
TRBV25-1	TRBD1	15	TRBJ1-6	few	CASGSDREVNSPLHF	TGTGCCAGCGGAAGTGACAGGGAGGTTAATTCACCCCTCCACTTT
TRBV5-1	.	15	TRBJ1-2	.	CASSLATDRSGGYTF	TGCGCCAGCAGCTTGGCCACCGACAGATCCGGTGGCTACACCTTC
TRBV7-2	.	13	TRBJ2-3	.	CATATGTRDTQYF	TGTGCCACCGCCACAGGGACCAGGGATACGCAGTATTTT
TRBV5-4	TRBD2	15	TRBJ2-1	.	CASSGTSGGFNEQFF	TGTGCCAGCAGCGGAACTAGCGGGGGGTTCAATGAGCAGTTCTTC
TRBV5-5	TRBD2	15	TRBJ2-1	.	CASSLSAGVPNEQFF	TGTGCCAGCAGCTTGTCAGCGGGGGTTCCCAATGAGCAGTTCTTC
TRBV27	TRBD1	13	TRBJ2-4	.	CASSFGTGENQYF	TGTGCCAGCAGTTTCGGGACAGGGGAAAATCAGTACTTC
TRBV30	.	13	TRBJ1-2	.	CAVRRAVSYGYTF	TGTGCCGTCCGCCGGGCAGTCAGCTATGGCTACACCTTC
TRBV5-4	TRBD2	15	TRBJ2-3	once	CASSLQRGNTDTQYF	TGTGCCAGCAGCTTGCAGCGGGGGAACACAGATACGCAGTATTTT
TRBV7-8	TRBD2	18	TRBJ2-1	.	CASSPRRKRGGRDDEQFF	TGTGCCAGCAGCCCCCGACGAAAGCGGGGGGGCCGTGACGATGAGCAGTTCTTC
TRBV5-1	.	16	TRBJ1-6	.	CASSQDRSSYNSPLHF	TGCGCCAGCAGCCAAGACAGGAGCTCCTATAATTCACCCCTCCACTTT
TRBV2	TRBD1	13	TRBJ1-2	.	CASSGDRVYGYTF	TGTGCCAGCAGTGGGGACAGGGTCTATGGCTACACCTTC
TRBV7-8	.	13	TRBJ2-7	.	CASSLGLLYEQYF	TGTGCCAGCAGCTTAGGACTGCTCTACGAGCAGTACTTC
TRBV5-1	.	15	TRBJ2-7	.	CASSLGRGLVYEQYF	TGCGCCAGCAGCTTGGGGAGGGGACTGGTCTACGAGCAGTACTTC
TRBV9	.	14	TRBJ1-4	.	CASSVGGKFEKLFF	TGTGCCAGCAGCGTTGGAGGGAAGTTTGAAAAACTGTTTTTT
TRBV4-3	.	15	TRBJ1-5	.	CASSHSLLGNQPQHF	TGCGCCAGCAGCCACTCACTCCTCGGCAATCAGCCCCAGCATTTT